This T cell receptor beta chain was sequenced during a study of blood T cell repertoires in COVID-19. At the level of the study: Some COVID-19 samples were acute and others convalescent; all came from the United States, Italy and Spain. PBMCs, B-cell-depleted T cells, or T cells were the source of the cDNA or gDNA that made up the material.

TCRdb keeps only in-frame clones here, not all; method: immunoSEQ multiplex PCR. The sample comprises about 400,000 clones, roughly 90% of which are singletons, and approximately 1.2% rests with the top ten. V dropped 1 base and J dropped 15 bases, with 16 bases sitting between them. Germline-derived CDR1 and CDR2 are LGHNA and YSLEER. The CDR3 extends over 13 amino acids. This sequence was found in a man in his forties with acute or convalescent COVID-19. The sequenced sample was peripheral blood. The J gene is TRBJ2-1, the V gene TRBV4-3; no clear D. The CDR3 DNA reads as TGCGCCAGCAGCCAAGTAGTGCGAGGTTTGCCGTTCTTC. Protein: CASSQVVRGLPFF.